Shown below are 9 T cell receptor beta chains from a single sample sequenced in a study of CD8+CD57+ T cells in acquired aplastic anemia. Study outcomes and limitations: Measurement in patients showed lower diversity in CD8+CD57+ cells than in total CD4+ and CD8+ pools.

Their recognized antigens are unknown. Patients selected for sequencing had displayed CD8+CD57+ cell expansion by flow cytometry. Genomic DNA was employed as the template in profiling TCR beta VDJ and CDR3. One entry per CDR3 protein results from TCRdb running MiXCR on the reads. The sample includes 15,000 to 20,000 distinct CDR3 sequences, 37% of them seen just once. Sequenced: CD8+CD57+ T cells sorted from PBMCs. Documented subset: bead-enriched CD8+CD57+ effector memory T cells from SAA patients. These receptors originate from a human donor with aplastic anemia.

This chain uses TRBV28 with TRBJ1-5, with D maybe TRBD1 (6 bases). V lost 5 bases, J lost 0 bases, and 14 bases lay in between. Germline lookup yields CDR1 MDHEN and CDR2 SYDVKM. The CDR3 length is 16 residues. CDR3 in DNA: TGTGCCAGCAGTACCGACAGGTTTAATAGCAATCAGCCCCAGCATTTT. Protein sequence: CASSTDRFNSNQPQHF.

The chain employs TRBV20-1 and TRBJ2-7; 7 nucleotides line up with TRBD2. This CDR3 comprises 13 residues. Germline assignment: CDR1 DFQATT and CDR2 SNEGSKA (reference sequence). Unmatched junction bases numbered 10, after V lost 8 bases and J lost 3 bases. The CDR3 DNA sequence: TGCAGTAACCGCGTGGGAGGGGACTACGAGCAGTACTTC. Amino acids: CSNRVGGDYEQYF.

The table lists this clonotype with a few counts. The chain couples TRBV19 to TRBJ2-7, with D possibly TRBD2 on 7 matching bases. Germline CDR1 and CDR2: LNHDA and SQIVND (reference sequence). This CDR3 region has 15 residues. Trimming cost V 3 bases and J 1 base, with 13 bases left between them. CDR3: CASSIYREGSYEQYF. In nucleotides, the CDR3 is TGTGCCAGTAGTATCTACAGGGAGGGATCCTACGAGCAGTACTTC.

V gene TRBV5-1 combines with J gene TRBJ2-5; perhaps TRBD2 as D (5 bases). The V end was cut by 4 bases, the J end by 4 bases, with 14 bases between. Germline assignment: CDR1 SGHRS and CDR2 YFSETQ. This CDR3 is 14 amino acids long. CDR3 bases: TGCGCCAGCAGCCCGTGGCGGGTCCCAGAGACCCAGTACTTC. It codes for CASSPWRVPETQYF.

The chain combines TRBV11-2 with TRBJ2-3; TRBD2 matches at 7 bases. The germline CDR1 and CDR2 sequences are SGHAT and FQNNGV. V was clipped by 4 bases and J by 6 bases; unmatched bases: 4. The CDR3 spans 13 residues. The CDR3 loop reads CASSSGAGDTQYF. CDR3 nucleotide sequence: TGTGCCAGCAGCTCCGGAGCGGGGGATACGCAGTATTTT.

The rearrangement links TRBV28 to TRBJ2-7; 9 bases fit TRBD1. J lost 2 bases, V lost 3 bases, and 8 bases had no gene match. Germline CDR1 is MDHEN and CDR2 is SYDVKM. There are 16 residues in the CDR3. The CDR3 region is CASSLSIGQGPYEQYF. The CDR3 region has the DNA TGTGCCAGCAGTTTGAGCATTGGACAGGGGCCCTACGAGCAGTACTTC.

This clonotype has a handful of counts. CDR3 sequence (DNA): TGCAGTGCTAGAGATGGACAGGGTAGAGAGACCCAGTACTTC. Translation: CSARDGQGRETQYF. The chain uses TRBV20-1 and TRBJ2-5, with 8 bases matching TRBD1. The J segment lost 4 bases and the V segment lost 0 bases, leaving 4 bases of the junction unmatched. The CDR3 totals 14 residues. Germline V gene lookup returns CDR1 DFQATT and CDR2 SNEGSKA (reference sequence).

Of note for this clonotype: A read error is likely, as this CDR3 ends without the conserved phenylalanine or tryptophan. The chain links TRBV2 to TRBJ2-3; D might be TRBD1 (6 bases). The J call is in doubt because the DNA end fits TRBJ1-5 better. This CDR3 contains 18 residues. CDR1 is SNHLY and CDR2 is FYNNEI in the germline V gene. DNA of the CDR3: TGTGCCAGCAGTGAAGCGGGTATAGGGACAAAACGCACAGATACGCAGCATCTT. Its protein product is CASSEAGIGTKRTDTQHL.

This chain uses TRBV19 with TRBJ2-3; the D call may be TRBD1 or TRBD2 (5 bases each). This CDR3 is 15 amino acids long. The germline CDR1 and CDR2 sequences are LNHDA and SQIVND (reference sequence). The germline V and J ends were trimmed by 3 bases and 3 bases, with 13 bases remaining between them. Here the CDR3 DNA reads TGTGCCAGTAGTATCGGTGGGGACGGGACAGATACGCAGTATTTT. Amino acids: CASSIGGDGTDTQYF. The whole variable domain, filled in from reference TRBV19 and TRBJ2-3, reads DGGITQSPKYLFRKEGQNVTLSCEQNLNHDAMYWYRQDPGQGLRLIYYSQIVNDFQKGDIAEGYSVSREKKESFPLTVTSAQKNPTAFYLCASSIGGDGTDTQYFGPGTRLTVL.